A single T cell receptor beta chain is shown here with its context. Source study methods: From reference gene primer amplification, estimates of nucleated cell counts were derived. Method: immunoSEQ multiplex PCR; TCRdb's copy keeps in-frame clones and lacks some. That table is the source of V, J and clone size, and D and trimming were worked out from the DNA. The sample holds about 310,000 clones, about nine tenths seen once. The V gene's germline CDR1 is SGHNT and CDR2 YYREEE (reference sequence). Trimming took off 5 bases at V and 0 bases at J, with 18 bases between the two ends. The CDR3 spans 17 residues. This record comes from a study of blood T cell repertoires in COVID-19. About the research overall: There were acute and convalescent COVID-19 samples, and they came from the United States, Italy and Spain. Sample material is recorded as cDNA or gDNA derived from T cells, B-cell-depleted T cells, or PBMCs.

Sequences were obtained from peripheral blood. This receptor was identified in a man over 45 with active or convalescent COVID-19. V is TRBV5-4 and J is TRBJ1-3; a weak D match, TRBD1 (6 bases). CDR3 sequence (DNA): TGTGCCAGCAGTAAACCGAGTTGGGGGCCCTCTGGAAACACCATATATTTT. This sequence encodes CASSKPSWGPSGNTIYF. The complete variable domain, with remaining parts taken from reference TRBV5-4 and TRBJ1-3, reads ETGVTQSPTHLIKTRGQQVTLRCSSQSGHNTVSWYQQALGQGPQFIFQYYREEENGRGNFPPRFSGLQFPNYSSELNVNALELDDSALYLCASSKPSWGPSGNTIYFGEGSWLTVV.